Shown below are 32 T cell receptor beta chains from a single sample sequenced in a study of response to subunit inactivated influenza vaccine. TCRdb independently ran MiXCR on the RT-PCR reads; one entry per CDR3 protein. The sample lists a few hundred thousand distinct CDR3 sequences; approximately 14% were seen once. The sequences come from PBMCs from blood, collected 12 days after vaccination. These receptors were taken from a man aged 50 to 60 who received an inactivated influenza vaccine.

This chain joins TRBV20-1 and TRBJ1-4, with D unclear. CDR3 length: 15 residues. The germline V gene encodes CDR1 DFQATT and CDR2 SNEGSKA (reference sequence). The V and J ends lost 0 bases and 4 bases respectively, with 12 bases between them. CDR3 amino acids: CSARDGGGINEKLFF. The CDR3 region has the DNA TGCAGTGCTAGAGATGGAGGCGGTATTAATGAAAAACTGTTTTTT.

In its sample, this clonotype was seen a few times. The chain employs TRBV5-6 and TRBJ2-7; TRBD1 matches at 7 bases. After removal of 0 bases from V and 3 bases from J, the junction contained 6 bases not matched to a gene. The CDR3 consists of 15 residues. Germline V CDR1 and CDR2: SGHDT, YYEEEE. The CDR3 region is CASSLASGQVYEQYF. Written as DNA, the CDR3 is TGTGCCAGCAGCTTGGCCTCTGGACAGGTCTACGAGCAGTACTTC.

V usage is TRBV6-1 and J usage is TRBJ2-3; TRBD2 aligns across 9 bases. Germline loops: CDR1 MNHNS, CDR2 SASEGT. This CDR3 contains 18 residues. V gave up 8 bases and J gave up 4 bases; unmatched junction bases: 19. The CDR3 region has the DNA TGTGCCAGCCGCCCGGGAGGGGTTACTAGCGGGTCGGCAGATACGCAGTATTTT. Translated: CASRPGGVTSGSADTQYF.

This clonotype was detected only a few times. The chain has TRBV28 and TRBJ1-5, with 7 bases identical to TRBD1. This CDR3 spans 14 amino acids. The J segment lost 5 bases and the V segment lost 8 bases, leaving 9 bases of the junction unmatched. Germline CDR1 and CDR2: MDHEN and SYDVKM. CDR3: CASRPGTVYQPQHF. DNA of the CDR3: TGTGCCAGCCGCCCCGGGACAGTTTATCAGCCCCAGCATTTT.

This chain joins TRBV11-2 and TRBJ2-5; maybe TRBD1 (5 bases). CDR1 and CDR2 from the germline V gene are SGHAT and FQNNGV. This CDR3 contains 14 residues. With 5 bases removed from V and 5 bases from J, the gap between germline ends came to 15 bases. The CDR3 reads CASSPQGILETQYF. CDR3 nucleotide sequence: TGTGCCAGCAGCCCGCAGGGAATTTTGGAGACCCAGTACTTC.

This sequence joins TRBV6-2 or TRBV6-3 and TRBJ2-1; 10 positions match TRBD2. Germline CDR1 MNHEY, CDR2 SVGEGT. The CDR3 runs 15 residues. V lost 6 bases, J lost 4 bases, and 6 bases stayed unmatched. The CDR3 DNA is TGTGCCAGCAGCCAGACTAGCGGGCAATACAATGAGCAGTTCTTC. Amino acid sequence: CASSQTSGQYNEQFF.

This clonotype was counted a few times. The CDR3 nucleotides read TGCAGTGCCAGTGACCATCGCGGCGGCTACGAGCAGTACTTC. It is translated as CSASDHRGGYEQYF. The chain links TRBV20-1 to TRBJ2-7; no clear D. V shed 6 bases and J shed 3 bases, with 18 bases lying between them. The CDR3 is 14 residues long. Germline CDR1 and CDR2: DFQATT and SNEGSKA (reference sequence).

This clonotype has a handful of counts. V and J are TRBV2 and TRBJ1-4; D uncertain. Germline V gene lookup returns CDR1 SNHLY and CDR2 FYNNEI. The CDR3 spans 15 residues. Trimming took 6 bases from V and 9 from J, leaving 20 bases between them. CDR3 amino acids: CASRERSESLKKLFF. CDR3 coding DNA: TGTGCCAGCAGGGAAAGGTCGGAAAGTTTAAAAAAACTGTTTTTT.

This chain uses TRBV12-3 or TRBV12-4 with TRBJ2-1; D is possibly TRBD2 (5 bases). The CDR3 covers 13 residues. V dropped 4 bases and J dropped 12 bases, with 16 bases sitting between them. CDR3 nucleotide sequence: TGTGCCAGCAGTTCCTCATGGGGAGATGGGCAGTTCTTC. It specifies CASSSSWGDGQFF.

The CDR3 nucleotides read TGCAGTGCTAGTAAGGGGGCAGACCTGAGGACCGGGGAGCTGTTTTTT. Translating it yields CSASKGADLRTGELFF. The rearrangement uses TRBV20-1 and TRBJ2-2, with 7 nucleotides matching TRBD1. Trimming took 3 bases from V and 5 from J; bases not matched to a gene: 12. Germline CDR1 and CDR2: DFQATT and SNEGSKA (reference sequence). The CDR3 is 16 amino acids.

This clonotype has just a few counts. This chain joins TRBV7-2 and TRBJ2-3; either TRBD1 or TRBD2 may supply D (6 bases each). V lost 1 base and J 8 bases, leaving 13 bases between the germline ends. Germline lookup yields CDR1 SGHTA and CDR2 FQGNSA. The CDR3 runs 14 residues. The CDR3 region has the DNA TGTGCCAGCAGCTTAGGGACGGGGGCGCGTACGCAGTATTTT. It specifies CASSLGTGARTQYF. Filled out from reference TRBV7-2 and TRBJ2-3, the complete variable domain reads GAGVSQSPSNKVTEKGKDVELRCDPISGHTALYWYRQSLGQGLEFLIYFQGNSAPDKSGLPSDRFSAERTGGSVSTLTIQRTQQEDSAVYLCASSLGTGARTQYFGPGTRLTVL.

The chain uses TRBV18 and TRBJ2-7; 7 bases fit TRBD1. The CDR3 extends over 12 amino acids. V shed 2 bases and J 7 bases; nucleotides not matched to a gene: 2. CDR1 KGHSH and CDR2 LQKENI come from the germline V gene. CDR3 nucleotides: TGTGCCAGCTCACCAAGGGGGCGAGAGCAGTACTTC. Its translation is CASSPRGREQYF. The full variable domain, completed using reference TRBV18 and TRBJ2-7, is NAGVMQNPRHLVRRRGQEARLRCSPMKGHSHVYWYRQLPEEGLKFMVYLQKENIIDESGMPKERFSAEFPKEGPSILRIQQVVRGDSAAYFCASSPRGREQYFGPGTRLTVT.

CDR3 bases: TGTGCCAGCAGCTTAGCGATGCTCGGGGACGAGCAGTACTTC. This gives the protein CASSLAMLGDEQYF. The V call is TRBV7-2, the J call TRBJ2-7, with D perhaps TRBD2 (5 bases). The germline V gene has CDR1 SGHTA and CDR2 FQGNSA. Trimming stripped 0 bases from V and 5 bases from J, with 11 bases between. This CDR3 comprises 14 residues.

This clonotype showed up many times. V gene TRBV5-1 combines with J gene TRBJ2-5; D is perhaps TRBD2 (5 bases). This CDR3 comprises 15 residues. Germline CDR1 and CDR2: SGHRS and YFSETQ. Between the trimmed V and J ends, which lost 2 bases and 2 bases, there was a span of 13 bases. CDR3 sequence (DNA): TGCGCCAGCAGCTTCCACCGAGGACTGCAAGAGACCCAGTACTTC. Its translation: CASSFHRGLQETQYF.

The chain carries TRBV20-1 and TRBJ1-2; D not resolved. This CDR3 is 13 amino acids long. Germline V lookup: CDR1 DFQATT, CDR2 SNEGSKA (reference sequence). Trimming removed 4 bases at V and 5 bases at J, with 14 bases between. The CDR3 coding sequence is TGCAGTGCTATGGGAGCGGGGTCATATGGCTACACCTTC. It encodes CSAMGAGSYGYTF.

Only a few counts were recorded for this clonotype. The chain joins TRBV15 to TRBJ2-1, with TRBD2 matching 7 bases. Germline trimming cut 3 bases from V and 8 bases from J; bases unmatched to any gene: 4. Germline V gene data show CDR1 as LNHNV and CDR2 as YYDKDF (reference sequence). The CDR3 extends over 13 amino acids. In DNA, the CDR3 is TGTGCCACCAGCAGTACTAGCGTGCATGAGCAGTTCTTC. Translating it yields CATSSTSVHEQFF. The full variable domain, its missing parts supplied by reference TRBV15 and TRBJ2-1, is DAMVIQNPRYQVTQFGKPVTLSCSQTLNHNVMYWYQQKSSQAPKLLFHYYDKDFNNEADTPDNFQSRRPNTSFCFLDIRSPGLGDTAMYLCATSSTSVHEQFFGPGTRLTVL.

V gene TRBV27 combines with J gene TRBJ2-2, with D tentatively TRBD1 (5 bases). The germline V gene encodes CDR1 MNHEY and CDR2 SMNVEV (reference sequence). V lost 5 bases and J 4 bases, leaving 14 bases between the germline ends. The CDR3 extends over 15 amino acids. CDR3 in DNA: TGTGCCAGCAGTCCAAAGGGGATAACCACCGGGGAGCTGTTTTTT. Translated: CASSPKGITTGELFF.

This clonotype has a handful of counts. This rearrangement joins TRBV7-3 to TRBJ2-2; 7 positions match TRBD1. Germline-derived CDR1 and CDR2 are SGHTA and FQGTGA. The V gene end was trimmed by 5 bases and the J gene end by 3 bases; junction bases not matched to a gene: 3. CDR3 length: 14 amino acids. The CDR3 spells CASSPDRDTGELFF. In DNA, the CDR3 is TGTGCCAGCAGCCCCGACAGGGACACCGGGGAGCTGTTTTTT.

The genes are TRBV10-3 and TRBJ2-4; D gene ambiguous. The CDR3 contains 12 residues. Trimming took 6 bases from V and 7 from J, leaving 10 bases between them. CDR1 is ENHRY, CDR2 SYGVKD, per germline. CDR3 residues: CAISLGGNIQYF. CDR3 bases: TGTGCCATCAGCTTGGGTGGGAACATTCAGTACTTC.

This clonotype was observed a few times. V and J are TRBV18 and TRBJ2-3, with TRBD1 matching over 10 bases. V was pared by 5 bases and J by 2 bases, with 4 bases of the junction left unmatched. CDR1 KGHSH and CDR2 LQKENI come from the germline V gene. The CDR3 totals 15 residues. The CDR3 nucleotides read TGTGCCAGCTCAAGGACAGGGGGTTACACAGATACGCAGTATTTT. Protein: CASSRTGGYTDTQYF.

This clonotype appeared a few times. One junction end disagrees with the germline gene, perhaps due to a read error. The V and J genes are TRBV28 and TRBJ1-5, with 12 nucleotides matching TRBD1. CDR3 length: 18 amino acids. Per the germline V gene, CDR1 is MDHEN and CDR2 is SYDVKM. The CDR3 sequence: CASSLAGSGTGGNQPQHF. The CDR3 bases are TGTGCCAGCAGTTTGGCGGGGTCGGGGACAGGGGGCAACCAGCCCCAGCATTTT.

This rearrangement joins TRBV28 to TRBJ1-3; possibly TRBD1 for D (5 bases). CDR1 and CDR2 (germline): MDHEN, SYDVKM. The CDR3 loop spans 14 amino acids. V was cut by 3 bases and J by 7 bases, with 13 bases left in between. CDR3 nucleotides: TGTGCCAGCAGTTTTGGGTTCGGGGGGAACACCATATATTTT. Its protein product is CASSFGFGGNTIYF.

The rearrangement uses TRBV24-1 and TRBJ2-1, with 12 nucleotides matching TRBD1. The V gene's germline CDR1 is KGHDR and CDR2 SFDVKD. The ends lost 9 bases at V and 10 bases at J; junction bases unmatched: 27. This CDR3 has 20 residues. This CDR3 is CATSQRELGQGARVGPEQFF. The CDR3 nucleotides read TGTGCCACCTCCCAGAGGGAGTTGGGACAGGGGGCGAGGGTCGGACCGGAGCAGTTCTTC.

This clonotype was counted only a few times. V usage is TRBV6-2 or TRBV6-3 and J usage is TRBJ1-5; the D gene is possibly TRBD1 (6 bases). Germline lookup yields CDR1 MNHEY and CDR2 SVGEGT. V lost 6 bases and J 9 bases, leaving 12 bases between the germline ends. CDR3 length: 12 residues. The CDR3 DNA sequence: TGTGCCAGCAGGACAGGAACTCGGCCCCAGCATTTT. It yields the protein CASRTGTRPQHF.

The sample holds many counts of this clonotype. A read error may account for a junction end that differs from germline. The chain has TRBV4-3 and TRBJ2-1; D might be TRBD1 or TRBD2, each matching 5 bases. Per the germline V gene, CDR1 is LGHNA and CDR2 is YSLEER. The CDR3 has 13 amino acids. The CDR3 spells CASSQAGGNEQFF. The CDR3 region has the DNA TGTGCCAGCAGCCAAGCTGGGGGCAATGAGCAGTTCTTC.

The chain uses TRBV28 and TRBJ2-1, with unresolved D. CDR3 size: 13 residues. Trimming shortened V by 3 bases and J by 7 bases, and 10 bases separated the two germline ends. CDR1 is MDHEN and CDR2 is SYDVKM in the germline V gene. The DNA of the CDR3 is TGTGCCAGCAGTTTGGCGGTTGCGAATGAGCAGTTCTTC. Its translation: CASSLAVANEQFF.

This chain uses TRBV5-5 with TRBJ2-7; perhaps TRBD1 as D (6 bases). The germline CDR1 and CDR2 sequences are SGHKS and YYEKEE (reference sequence). Trimming cost V 4 bases and J 0 bases, with 17 bases left between them. The CDR3 runs to 16 residues. CDR3: CASSAAGTLSSYEQYF. The CDR3 nucleotides read TGTGCCAGCAGCGCCGCCGGGACATTGAGCTCCTACGAGCAGTACTTC.

The CDR3 bases are TGCAGTGCTAGCGTGAGCTCCTATAATTCACCCCTCCACTTT. Translated, it gives CSASVSSYNSPLHF. The chain recombines TRBV20-1 with TRBJ1-6; D unresolved. CDR1 and CDR2 from the germline V gene are DFQATT and SNEGSKA (reference sequence). The CDR3 consists of 14 residues. Trimming cost V 3 bases and J 0 bases, with 6 bases left between them.

This clonotype appeared many times. J is TRBJ2-7 and V is TRBV7-2, with 12 bases fitting TRBD2. The CDR3 sequence is 16 residues long. J lost 6 bases, V lost 5 bases, and 11 bases had no gene match. CDR1 is SGHTA, CDR2 FQGNSA, per germline. CDR3: CASSTSRRLAGAEQYF. In DNA, the CDR3 is TGTGCCAGCAGCACCTCCCGGAGACTAGCGGGAGCCGAGCAGTACTTC.

The V gene is TRBV18, the J gene TRBJ2-7; 8 bases fit TRBD2. Germline V lookup: CDR1 KGHSH, CDR2 LQKENI. After removal of 0 bases from V and 7 bases from J, the junction contained 5 bases not matched to a gene. The CDR3 extends over 14 amino acids. The CDR3 coding sequence is TGTGCCAGCTCACCACCGGGGACTAGAAGGGAGCAGTACTTC. It codes for CASSPPGTRREQYF.

This rearrangement joins TRBV6-2 or TRBV6-3 to TRBJ2-3; D perhaps matches TRBD2 (5 bases). V was clipped by 6 bases and J by 4 bases, with 8 bases between them. The CDR3 is 12 amino acids. Germline CDR1 reads MNHEY; CDR2 reads SVGEGT. CDR3 region: CASRTTPDTQYF. DNA for the CDR3: TGTGCCAGCAGGACTACGCCAGATACGCAGTATTTT.

The V and J genes are TRBV20-1 and TRBJ2-2, with D perhaps TRBD2 (5 bases). Looked up from germline, CDR1 is DFQATT and CDR2 is SNEGSKA (reference sequence). V was trimmed by 7 bases and J by 2 bases, leaving 14 bases between them. This CDR3 spans 14 amino acids. The CDR3 nucleotides are TGCAGTGTCCGCGGGCCCGGAAACACCGGGGAGCTGTTTTTT. Translated, it gives CSVRGPGNTGELFF.